This T cell receptor beta chain is drawn from a study of CD8 T cells in ankylosing spondylitis. Study-wide findings and caveats: Disease-linked clones were CD8+ and relatively rare in peripheral blood. Reported data indicate significant enrichment of disease-linked clones within matched ankylosing spondylitis synovial fluid. Seemingly distinctive of ankylosing spondylitis blood was a TCR beta motif formed by eight highly homologous variants.

A remark on this clonotype: Its antigen is currently unknown.

Deletions cut 6 bases from V and 1 base from J, with 15 bases between. The CDR3 runs 15 residues. CDR1 and CDR2 (germline): MNHNS, SASEGT. Making the TCR beta libraries involved quantitative 5'-RACE with molecular barcodes. TCRdb fed the 5' RACE reads into MiXCR, producing one record per CDR3 protein. The top ten hold roughly 1.1% of the sample, which has approximately 340,000 distinct CDR3 sequences, roughly 14% seen once. This TCR came from a male donor with ankylosing spondylitis or in good health (not recorded which). The rearrangement links TRBV6-1 to TRBJ2-5; tentatively, D is TRBD1 (6 bases). The sequenced sample consisted of blood, either unsorted or a sorted T cell fraction (not recorded which). The CDR3 sequence is CASSLLGHGQETQYF. DNA of the CDR3: TGTGCCAGCAGCCTACTGGGACACGGCCAAGAGACCCAGTACTTC.